This T cell receptor beta chain was sequenced in a study of cytomegalovirus exposure and HLA in healthy donors. With 60 Vbeta and 13 Jbeta primers, the PCR was carried out. Data came from immunoSEQ multiplex PCR; TCRdb stores just in-frame clones and leaves some out. Seen in this sample are about 210,000 clones; the ten most common clones hold roughly 0.98%. Germline CDR1 LNHNV, CDR2 YYDKDF (reference sequence). Trimming removed 5 bases at V and 3 bases at J, with 13 bases between. CDR3 length equals 14 residues. This chain joins TRBV15 and TRBJ1-2; tentatively, D is TRBD1 (5 bases). This clonotype originated in a woman aged 25 to 39 in good health and CMV-seropositive. Sample: PBMCs. CDR3 sequence: CATSVIRVDYGYTF. In DNA, the CDR3 is TGTGCCACCAGCGTTATCAGGGTGGACTATGGCTACACCTTC.